The T cell receptor beta chain under discussion was sequenced for a study of blood T cells in healthy people across ages. Study at large: Through template switching, about one barcoded beta molecule was captured per two T cells, as measured in model experiments.

In terms of origin and age, donors were healthy Caucasian individuals from Russia aged 6 to 90. Note on this clonotype: What it binds is unknown.

General study points: Estimates drawn from one million T cells were deemed to understate diversity.

The CDR3 has 13 residues. In germline, CDR1 is DFQATT, CDR2 SNEGSKA (reference sequence). V was pared by 4 bases and J by 5 bases, with 6 bases of the junction left unmatched. For the second PCR, which ran for roughly 7 to 11 cycles, a sample-barcoded 5' primer and a J-beta primer mix were used. Template switching added a 12-random-nucleotide identifier to every cDNA molecule. MiXCR, applied by TCRdb to the 5' RACE reads, yields one record per CDR3 protein. The sample has 450,000 to 700,000 distinct CDR3 sequences, 27% seen once. The TCR was taken from an older woman in good health. The chain has TRBV20-1 and TRBJ2-5; 8 nucleotides agree with TRBD1. The specimen was blood. The CDR3 nucleotides read TGCAGTGCTACCAGGGGGCGTAGTGAGACCCAGTACTTC. Amino acid sequence: CSATRGRSETQYF.